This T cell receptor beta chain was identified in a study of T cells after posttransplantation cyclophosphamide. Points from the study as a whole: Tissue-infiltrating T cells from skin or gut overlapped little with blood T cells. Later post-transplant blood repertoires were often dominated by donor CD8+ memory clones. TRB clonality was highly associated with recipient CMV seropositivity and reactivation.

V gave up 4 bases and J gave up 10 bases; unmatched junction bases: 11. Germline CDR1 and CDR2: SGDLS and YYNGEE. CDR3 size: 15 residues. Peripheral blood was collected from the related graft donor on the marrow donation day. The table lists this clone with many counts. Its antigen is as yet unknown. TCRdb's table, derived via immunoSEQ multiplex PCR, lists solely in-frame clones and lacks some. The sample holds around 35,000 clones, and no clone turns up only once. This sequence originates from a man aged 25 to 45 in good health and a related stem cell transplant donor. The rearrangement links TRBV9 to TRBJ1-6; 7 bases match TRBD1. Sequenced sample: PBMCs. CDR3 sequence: CASSPLGDRYSPLHF. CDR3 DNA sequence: TGTGCCAGCAGCCCTTTGGGGGACAGATACTCACCCCTCCACTTT.